This T cell receptor (beta chain) comes out of a study of technical replicates of blood from a handful of donors. Profiled with immunoSEQ multiplex PCR; TCRdb holds only in-frame clones, not every one. The data hold almost 85,000 clones, with around 97% observed a single time. This clone was counted once. Germline V gene sequence: CDR1 SGHRS, CDR2 YFSETQ. Trimming took 8 bases from V and 5 from J; bases not matched to a gene: 6. The CDR3 covers 14 residues. Specimen: T cells isolated from PBMCs. The chain links TRBV5-1 to TRBJ2-2, with 10 bases identical to TRBD2. The TCR originated in a human donor in good health. The CDR3 is CASQAGGSTGELFF. CDR3 DNA: TGCGCCAGTCAAGCGGGAGGGTCGACCGGGGAGCTGTTTTTT.